The rows below give T cell receptor beta chains drawn from one sample of a study of technical replicates of blood from a few donors. Assay used: immunoSEQ multiplex PCR; TCRdb lists only in-frame clones, some missing. The sample has roughly 60,000 clones; 91% are singletons. Source material: PBMCs. These receptors all stem from a human donor in good health. Some clones in this sample may be carry-over from other donors' samples. Both conserved end residues are part of each CDR3. A D gene is named only where the DNA matches it firmly. Size is omitted from some rows. Given values are once, few, many or a class for expanded clones.

. TRBJ2-1 TRBV28 . TGTGCCAGCAGTTTATTGGTCCTTCGGGATCAAGACTATGAGCAGTTCTTC CASSLLVLRDQDYEQFF
. TRBJ1-4 TRBV4-1 . TGCGCCAGCAGCCAGGGCGCAGGGAAGACTAATGAAAAACTGTTTTTT CASSQGAGKTNEKLFF
TRBD2 TRBJ2-5 TRBV5-8 . TGTGCCAGCAGCTTGGTAGCGGGGGGGTCGGAGACCCAGTACTTC CASSLVAGGSETQYF
. TRBJ1-6 TRBV2 . TGTGCCAGCAGTCAGGGGCTTGGTAATTCACCCCTCCACTTT CASSQGLGNSPLHF
TRBD1 TRBJ2-2 TRBV7-8 once TGTGCCAGCAGCTCCGGGACAGGGGTGACCGGGGAGCTGTTTTTT CASSSGTGVTGELFF
TRBD1 TRBJ1-2 TRBV11-1 few TGTGCCAGCAGCCGGGACAGGGGAGACTATGGCTACACCTTC CASSRDRGDYGYTF
TRBD1 TRBJ2-2 TRBV6-5 . TGTGCCAGCAGGGGGACAGGGGGGTCCGGGGAGCTGTTTTTT CASRGTGGSGELFF
TRBD1 TRBJ2-7 TRBV19 . TGTGCCAGTAGTGTGTTACAGGGGTCCTACGAGCAGTACTTC CASSVLQGSYEQYF
TRBD1 TRBJ2-2 TRBV6-5 . TGTGCCAGCAGTTACTGGACAGGGGGTCTTACCGGGGAGCTGTTTTTT CASSYWTGGLTGELFF
TRBD1 TRBJ2-7 TRBV12-5 . TGTGCTAGTGGTTTGGTACTAACGGACAGGGGCCACGAGCAGTACTTC CASGLVLTDRGHEQYF
. TRBJ2-2 TRBV6-6 . TGTGCCAGCAGCCTACTCTCAACGAACACCGGGGAGCTGTTTTTT CASSLLSTNTGELFF
TRBD1 TRBJ1-5 TRBV6-1 . TGTGCCAGCATAGGACAGGGAGCCAATCAGCCCCAGCATTTT CASIGQGANQPQHF
TRBD1 TRBJ2-3 TRBV11-3 once TGTGCCAGCAGCACCGGACAGGGGGCGCGGGCAGATACGCAGTATTTT CASSTGQGARADTQYF
. TRBJ1-1 TRBV9 . TGTGCCAGCAGCCCGGGACATTCGAACACTGAAGCTTTCTTT CASSPGHSNTEAFF
TRBD2 TRBJ2-5 TRBV12-5 . TGTGCTAGTGCCCCCGGATGGGGTAGCGGGGGTTTAGAGACCCAGTACTTC CASAPGWGSGGLETQYF
. TRBJ1-6 TRBV4-2 . TGTGCCAGAGCTGTGTATAATTCACCCCTCCACTTT CARAVYNSPLHF
TRBD2 TRBJ2-1 TRBV29-1 once TGCAGCGTTGAAGATCTTCAGGCGGGGGGGCGAGACAATGAGCAGTTCTTC CSVEDLQAGGRDNEQFF
. TRBJ1-2 TRBV5-1 . TGCGCCAGCAGCCGTACCAGGGGTCTGGAAGGCTACACCTTC CASSRTRGLEGYTF
TRBD1 TRBJ1-1 TRBV18 . TGTGCCAGCTCACCTTTCAGGGGGCAAGCTTTCTTT CASSPFRGQAFF
. TRBJ1-1 TRBV30 . TGTGCCTGGAGTGTGGGCCAAAACACTGAAGCTTTCTTT CAWSVGQNTEAFF
TRBD1 TRBJ2-7 TRBV7-2 . TGTGCCAGCAGCTTAGGACAGGGGTGGAGGGAGCAGTACTTC CASSLGQGWREQYF
. TRBJ2-7 TRBV6-5 . TGTGCCAGCAGCAGGACAGCGGGGACCTACGAGCAGTACTTC CASSRTAGTYEQYF
. TRBJ2-7 TRBV7-2 . TGTGCCAGCAGCTTTACTAGCTTCCACGAGCAGTACTTC CASSFTSFHEQYF
. TRBJ2-7 TRBV10-2 once TGCGCCAGCAGTGCGGCGGAATCCTACGAGCAGTACTTC CASSAAESYEQYF
TRBD1 TRBJ1-1 TRBV6-5 . TGTGCCAGCAGGAGGGGGCCAGGCACTGAAGCTTTCTTT CASRRGPGTEAFF
. TRBJ2-4 TRBV4-1 . TGCGCCAGCAGCCAAAACGTGCTGCGGGATTTAGCCAAAAACATTCAGTACTTC CASSQNVLRDLAKNIQYF
. TRBJ1-1 TRBV30 . TGTGCCTGGAGGATGGGAGACTTTGAAGCTTTCTTT CAWRMGDFEAFF
. TRBJ2-3 TRBV10-3 . TGTGCCATCAGTGCCACGGGGGTGGGCACAGATACGCAGTATTTT CAISATGVGTDTQYF
. TRBJ2-3 TRBV7-8 . TGTGCCAGCAGCTCGGACTACCGCACAGATACGCAGTATTTT CASSSDYRTDTQYF
. TRBJ2-5 TRBV10-3 . TGTGCCATCAGTGCACCGACTAGTGAAGAGACCCAGTACTTC CAISAPTSEETQYF
TRBD1 TRBJ2-5 TRBV4-3 . TGCGCCAGCAGCCAAGACTGGGGACAGGGGGGGGAGACCCAGTACTTC CASSQDWGQGGETQYF
. TRBJ1-2 TRBV29-1 . TGCAGCGTTGAGGGGCGGGGGTACTATGGCTACACCTTC CSVEGRGYYGYTF
. TRBJ2-5 TRBV15 . TGTGCCACCAGCGAGGGAGGAGGGGTATCCCAAGAGACCCAGTACTTC CATSEGGGVSQETQYF
TRBD2 TRBJ2-7 TRBV7-2 . TGTGCCAGCAGCTTAGTTGGGACTAGCAAGATCGAGCAGTACTTC CASSLVGTSKIEQYF
. TRBJ1-1 TRBV19 . TGTGCCAGTAGTATACGAGGCAGGGTGGGCACTGAAGCTTTCTTT CASSIRGRVGTEAFF
. TRBJ1-1 TRBV18 few TGTGCCAGCTCACCAAACAGGGACACTGAAGCTTTCTTT CASSPNRDTEAFF
. TRBJ2-2 TRBV11-2 . TGTGCCAGCAGCTTAGGAGGGGGGGCCGCCACCGGGGAGCTGTTTTTT CASSLGGGAATGELFF
. TRBJ2-6 TRBV2 . TGTGCCAGCACGTCGCAGGGTACTGGGGCCAACGTCCTGACTTTC CASTSQGTGANVLTF
TRBD1 TRBJ1-2 TRBV11-2 . TGTGCCAGCAGCCCATGGACCGGGACAGCCTATGGCTACACCTTC CASSPWTGTAYGYTF
TRBD1 TRBJ2-7 TRBV28 . TGTGCCAGCAGTCCATGGACAGGGGGCCTATACGAGCAGTACTTC CASSPWTGGLYEQYF
TRBD1 TRBJ2-1 TRBV5-1 . TGCGCCAGCAGCCAAGTTAAAACAGGGGGCTCCTACAATGAGCAGTTCTTC CASSQVKTGGSYNEQFF
TRBD2 TRBJ2-3 TRBV30 . TGTGCCTGGATGCTAGCGGGAGTGAGAGGCACAGATACGCAGTATTTT CAWMLAGVRGTDTQYF
. TRBJ2-7 TRBV4-3 . TGCGCCAGCAGCCAAGGGCCAGGGAATGAGCAGTACTTC CASSQGPGNEQYF
TRBD1 TRBJ1-4 TRBV10-1 . TGCGCCAGCAGTGAGTCAGGCCCCGCGGGACAGAGAAATGAAAAACTGTTTTTT CASSESGPAGQRNEKLFF
. TRBJ1-2 TRBV6-5 . TGTGCCAGCAGTTACAAGGGGAATTACACCTTC CASSYKGNYTF
TRBD1 TRBJ2-7 TRBV7-2 . TGTGCCAGCAGCCCCGACAGGGGGCTGAGGGAGCAGTACTTC CASSPDRGLREQYF
. TRBJ1-2 TRBV2 . TGTGCCAGCAGTGATGGAGAGGGTAGCTATGGCTACACCTTC CASSDGEGSYGYTF
TRBD2 TRBJ2-7 TRBV4-3 . TGCGCCAGCAGCCAGGCCAGAGGTACTAGCGGCTACGAGCAGTACTTC CASSQARGTSGYEQYF
TRBD2 TRBJ2-3 TRBV5-1 . TGCGCCAGCAGCTTGCCGCTAGCGGGAACCTTAGATACGCAGTATTTT CASSLPLAGTLDTQYF
TRBD2 TRBJ2-7 TRBV2 . TGTGCCAGCAGTGAAAGGGGACTAGCGGGACGCGAGCAGTACTTC CASSERGLAGREQYF
TRBD2 TRBJ2-7 TRBV7-8 once TGTGCCAGCAGCCCGAGGGAGGGCCTCCTGAACGAGCAGTACTTC CASSPREGLLNEQYF
. TRBJ2-1 TRBV5-4 . TGTGCCAGCAGCTCGTCCTTCAACAGGGGGGGAAAAGATGAGCAGTTCTTC CASSSSFNRGGKDEQFF
. TRBJ2-7 TRBV28 . TGTGCCAGCAGTCCTTCGTTTAGGTCAGGGAACGAGCAGTACTTC CASSPSFRSGNEQYF